This TCR beta chain appears in the sequencing data of a study of T cells in Graves' hyperthyroidism and ophthalmopathy. Study-wide findings and caveats: Among thyroid clonotypes expanded above 0.001, most also appeared in blood.

Germline assignment: CDR1 MDHEN and CDR2 SYDVKM. Deletions cut 1 base from V and 5 bases from J, with 15 bases between. The CDR3 sequence is 15 residues long. The table lists this clonotype with many counts. The antigen remains undetermined. From RNA transcripts, TCR beta CDR3 regions were amplified. The TCR CDR3 first-round RT-PCR relied on the HTBI primer set. Each CDR3 protein gets one entry after TCRdb re-called the multiplex PCR reads with MiXCR. This repertoire shows more than 300,000 distinct CDR3 sequences, about 14% found once; its top ten account for 9.5% to 11%. The chain is built from TRBV28 and TRBJ2-7; a weak D match, TRBD1 (7 bases). This clonotype was sampled from a woman aged 60 to 75 with Graves' hyperthyroidism. Sequenced material: blood. CDR3 DNA sequence: TGTGCCAGCAGTTTATTTAGCAGGGGGAGGCACGAGCAGTACTTC. It translates to CASSLFSRGRHEQYF.